This T cell receptor beta chain originates from a study of blood T cell repertoires in COVID-19. The overall study: The United States, Italy and Spain provided the acute and convalescent COVID-19 samples. T cells, B-cell-depleted T cells, or PBMCs supplied cDNA or gDNA.

Per the study methods: How many nucleated cells were present was estimated from reference gene primer amplification. Measured with immunoSEQ multiplex PCR; TCRdb has only the in-frame clones, and not every one. V and J calls and clone size come straight from that table; D and trimming were deduced from the DNA. The sample lists tens of thousands of clones; about four fifths were seen once. The source is a human donor with acute or convalescent COVID-19. The donor label of this sample is uncertain. Sequenced material: peripheral blood.

This chain's CDR3 is CATSDPTGDYVEQYF. The CDR3, as DNA: TGTGCCACCAGTGACCCAACAGGGGATTACGTCGAGCAGTACTTC. V usage is TRBV24-1 and J usage is TRBJ2-7; TRBD1 aligns across 7 bases. V shed 4 bases, J shed 6 bases, and the junction held 11 bases outside the gene matches. The germline V gene has CDR1 KGHDR and CDR2 SFDVKD. The CDR3 consists of 15 residues.